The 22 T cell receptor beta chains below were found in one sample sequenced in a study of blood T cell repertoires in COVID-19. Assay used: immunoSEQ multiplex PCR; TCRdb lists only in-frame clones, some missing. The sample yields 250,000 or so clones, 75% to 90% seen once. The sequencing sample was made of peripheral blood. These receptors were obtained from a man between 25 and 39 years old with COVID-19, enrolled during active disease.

Here the CDR3 DNA reads TGTGCCAGTAGTATCGGGAACTACGAGCAGTACTTC. This sequence encodes CASSIGNYEQYF. The gene calls are TRBV19 and TRBJ2-7; possible D gene TRBD2, 5 bases. Germline V gene data show CDR1 as LNHDA and CDR2 as SQIVND (reference sequence). The CDR3 covers 12 residues. Deletions cut 3 bases from V and 3 bases from J, with 6 bases between. The complete variable domain, with remaining parts taken from reference TRBV19 and TRBJ2-7, reads DGGITQSPKYLFRKEGQNVTLSCEQNLNHDAMYWYRQDPGQGLRLIYYSQIVNDFQKGDIAEGYSVSREKKESFPLTVTSAQKNPTAFYLCASSIGNYEQYFGPGTRLTVT.

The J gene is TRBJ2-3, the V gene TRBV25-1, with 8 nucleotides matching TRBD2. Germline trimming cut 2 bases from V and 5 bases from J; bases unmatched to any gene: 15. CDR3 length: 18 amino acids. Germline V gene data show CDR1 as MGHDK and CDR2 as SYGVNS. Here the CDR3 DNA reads TGTGCCAGCAGTGAAACCCCCGGGGGGCGGGGGGCTTTAGATACGCAGTATTTT. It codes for CASSETPGGRGALDTQYF.

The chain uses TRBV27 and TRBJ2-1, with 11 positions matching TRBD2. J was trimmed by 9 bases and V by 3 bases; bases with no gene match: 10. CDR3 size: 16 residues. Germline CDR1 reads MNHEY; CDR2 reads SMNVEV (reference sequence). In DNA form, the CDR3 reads TGTGCCAGCAGTTTGAGGGGACTAGCGGTCCGGGGTGAGCAGTTCTTC. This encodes CASSLRGLAVRGEQFF.

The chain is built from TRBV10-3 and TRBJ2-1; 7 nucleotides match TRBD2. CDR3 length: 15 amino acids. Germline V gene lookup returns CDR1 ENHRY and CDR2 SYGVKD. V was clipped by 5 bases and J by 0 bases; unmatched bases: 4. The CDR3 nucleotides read TGTGCCATCAGTCCCGGGGGGTCCTCCTACAATGAGCAGTTCTTC. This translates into CAISPGGSSYNEQFF.

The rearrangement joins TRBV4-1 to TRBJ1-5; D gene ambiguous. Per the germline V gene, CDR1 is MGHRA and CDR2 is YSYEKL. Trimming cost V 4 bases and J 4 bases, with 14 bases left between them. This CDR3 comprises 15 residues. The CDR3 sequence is CASSRILEGNQPQHF. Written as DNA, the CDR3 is TGCGCCAGCAGCCGAATCCTCGAGGGTAATCAGCCCCAGCATTTT.

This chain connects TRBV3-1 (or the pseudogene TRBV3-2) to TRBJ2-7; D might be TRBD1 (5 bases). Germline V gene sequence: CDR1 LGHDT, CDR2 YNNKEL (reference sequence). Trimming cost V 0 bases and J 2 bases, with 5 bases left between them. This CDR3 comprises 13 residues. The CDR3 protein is CASSQEGAYEQYF. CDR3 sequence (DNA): TGTGCCAGCAGCCAAGAAGGGGCCTACGAGCAGTACTTC.

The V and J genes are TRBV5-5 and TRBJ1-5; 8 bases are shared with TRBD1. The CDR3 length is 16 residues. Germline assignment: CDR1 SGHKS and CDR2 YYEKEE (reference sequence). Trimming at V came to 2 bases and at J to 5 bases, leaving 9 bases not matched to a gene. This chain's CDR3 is CASSFDMTGVYQPQHF. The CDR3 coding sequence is TGTGCCAGCAGCTTCGACATGACAGGGGTATATCAGCCCCAGCATTTT.

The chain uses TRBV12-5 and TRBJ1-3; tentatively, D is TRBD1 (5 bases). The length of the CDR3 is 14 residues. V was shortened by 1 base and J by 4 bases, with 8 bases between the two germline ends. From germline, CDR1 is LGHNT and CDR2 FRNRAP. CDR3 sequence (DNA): TGTGCTAGTGGTTTGGCAGGGTCCGGAAACACCATATATTTT. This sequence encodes CASGLAGSGNTIYF.

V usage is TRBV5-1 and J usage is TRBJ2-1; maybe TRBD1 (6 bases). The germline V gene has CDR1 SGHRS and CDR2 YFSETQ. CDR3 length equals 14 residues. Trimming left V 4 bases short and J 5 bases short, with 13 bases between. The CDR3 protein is CASSLSDRNNEQFF. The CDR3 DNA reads TGCGCCAGCAGCCTATCGGACAGAAACAATGAGCAGTTCTTC.

CDR3 region: CSGRTGHNEQFF. The CDR3 coding sequence is TGCAGCGGCCGGACAGGCCACAATGAGCAGTTCTTC. The rearrangement links TRBV29-1 to TRBJ2-1; 7 nucleotides align to TRBD1. The V gene end was trimmed by 7 bases and the J gene end by 5 bases; junction bases not matched to a gene: 5. Per the germline V gene, CDR1 is SQVTM and CDR2 is ANQGSEA. The CDR3 loop spans 12 amino acids.

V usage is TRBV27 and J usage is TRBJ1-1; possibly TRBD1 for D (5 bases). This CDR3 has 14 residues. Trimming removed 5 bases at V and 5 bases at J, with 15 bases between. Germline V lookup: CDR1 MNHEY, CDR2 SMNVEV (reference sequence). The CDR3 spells CASSAYRGNTEAFF. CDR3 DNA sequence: TGTGCCAGCAGTGCCTATAGGGGTAATACTGAAGCTTTCTTT.

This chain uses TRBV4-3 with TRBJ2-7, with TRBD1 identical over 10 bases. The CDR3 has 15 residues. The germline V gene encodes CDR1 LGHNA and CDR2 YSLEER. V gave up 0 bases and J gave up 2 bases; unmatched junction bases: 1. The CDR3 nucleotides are TGCGCCAGCAGCCAAGAGGGGACAGGGGCCTACGAGCAGTACTTC. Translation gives CASSQEGTGAYEQYF.

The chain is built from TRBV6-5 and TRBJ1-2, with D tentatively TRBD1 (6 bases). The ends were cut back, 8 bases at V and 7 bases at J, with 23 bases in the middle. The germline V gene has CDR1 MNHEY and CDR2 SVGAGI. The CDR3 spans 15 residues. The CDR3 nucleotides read TGTGCCAGCGCGGGGAGGGGGGGCCAAGTCGCTGGCTACACCTTC. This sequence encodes CASAGRGGQVAGYTF.

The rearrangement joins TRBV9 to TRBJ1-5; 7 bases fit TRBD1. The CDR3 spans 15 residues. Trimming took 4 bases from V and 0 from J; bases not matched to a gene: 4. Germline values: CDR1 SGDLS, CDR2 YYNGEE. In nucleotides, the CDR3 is TGTGCCAGCAGCCACACAGGGGATAGCAATCAGCCCCAGCATTTT. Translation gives CASSHTGDSNQPQHF.

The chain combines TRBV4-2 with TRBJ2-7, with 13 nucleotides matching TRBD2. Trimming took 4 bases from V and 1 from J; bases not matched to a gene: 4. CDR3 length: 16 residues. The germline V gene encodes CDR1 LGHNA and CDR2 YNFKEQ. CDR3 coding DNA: TGTGCCAGCAGCCCGAGGACTAGCGGGGGTTCCTACGAGCAGTACTTC. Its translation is CASSPRTSGGSYEQYF.

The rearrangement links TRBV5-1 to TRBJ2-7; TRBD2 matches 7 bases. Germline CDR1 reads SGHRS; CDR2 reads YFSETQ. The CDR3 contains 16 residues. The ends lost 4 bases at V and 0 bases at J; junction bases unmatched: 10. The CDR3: CASSPVQGGGSYEQYF. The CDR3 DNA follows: TGCGCCAGCAGCCCTGTTCAGGGCGGGGGCTCCTACGAGCAGTACTTC.

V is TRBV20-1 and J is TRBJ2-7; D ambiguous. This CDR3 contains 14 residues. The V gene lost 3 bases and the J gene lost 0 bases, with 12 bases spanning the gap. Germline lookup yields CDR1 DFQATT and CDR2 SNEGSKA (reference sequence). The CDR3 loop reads CSASSGSSSYEQYF. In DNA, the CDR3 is TGCAGTGCTAGTTCTGGTTCGAGCTCCTACGAGCAGTACTTC.

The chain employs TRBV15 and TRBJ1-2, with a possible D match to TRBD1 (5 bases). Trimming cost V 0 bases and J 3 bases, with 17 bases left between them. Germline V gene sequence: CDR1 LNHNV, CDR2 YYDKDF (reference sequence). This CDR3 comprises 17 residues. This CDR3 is CATSRDTGLIRDYGYTF. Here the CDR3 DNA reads TGTGCCACCAGCAGAGATACGGGACTCATAAGGGACTATGGCTACACCTTC.

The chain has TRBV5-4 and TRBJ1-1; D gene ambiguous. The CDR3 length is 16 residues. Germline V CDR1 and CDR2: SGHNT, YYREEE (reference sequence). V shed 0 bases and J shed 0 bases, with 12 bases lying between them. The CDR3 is CASSLGSRNLNTEAFF. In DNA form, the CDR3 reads TGTGCCAGCAGCTTGGGTTCGCGGAACCTGAACACTGAAGCTTTCTTT.

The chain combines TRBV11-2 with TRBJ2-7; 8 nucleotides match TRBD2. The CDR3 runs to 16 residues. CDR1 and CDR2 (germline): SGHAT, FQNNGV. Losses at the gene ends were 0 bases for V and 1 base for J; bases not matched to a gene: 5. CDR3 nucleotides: TGTGCCAGCAGCTTAGATCGCGGGAGGTCTTCCTACGAGCAGTACTTC. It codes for CASSLDRGRSSYEQYF.

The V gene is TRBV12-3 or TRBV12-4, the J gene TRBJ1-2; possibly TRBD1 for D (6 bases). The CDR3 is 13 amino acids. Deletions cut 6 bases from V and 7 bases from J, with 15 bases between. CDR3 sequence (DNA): TGTGCCAGCAGCATTACAGGGTCGGCTGGCTACACCTTC. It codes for CASSITGSAGYTF.

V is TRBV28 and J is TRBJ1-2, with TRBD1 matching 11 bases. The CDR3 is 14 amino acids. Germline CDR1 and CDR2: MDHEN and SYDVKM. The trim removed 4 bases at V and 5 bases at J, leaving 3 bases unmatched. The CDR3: CASSWDRGDYGYTF. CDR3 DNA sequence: TGTGCCAGCAGTTGGGACAGGGGGGATTATGGCTACACCTTC.